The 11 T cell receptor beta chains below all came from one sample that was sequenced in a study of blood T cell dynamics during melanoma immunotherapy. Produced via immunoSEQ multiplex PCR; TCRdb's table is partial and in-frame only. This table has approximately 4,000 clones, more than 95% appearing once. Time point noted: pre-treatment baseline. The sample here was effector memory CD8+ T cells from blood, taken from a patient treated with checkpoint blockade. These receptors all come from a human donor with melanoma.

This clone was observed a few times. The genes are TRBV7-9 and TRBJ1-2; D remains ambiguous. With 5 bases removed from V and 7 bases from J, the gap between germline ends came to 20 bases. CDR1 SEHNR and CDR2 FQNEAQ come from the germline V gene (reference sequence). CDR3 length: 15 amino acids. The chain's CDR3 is CASSPDGLLPGGYTF. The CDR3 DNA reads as TGTGCCAGCAGCCCCGACGGGCTCCTGCCCGGTGGCTACACCTTC.

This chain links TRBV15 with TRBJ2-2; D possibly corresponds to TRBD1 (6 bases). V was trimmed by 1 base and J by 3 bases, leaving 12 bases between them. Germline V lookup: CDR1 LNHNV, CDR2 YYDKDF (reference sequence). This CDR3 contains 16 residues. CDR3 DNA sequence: TGTGCCACCAGCAGAGGTCCAGGGGCCTACACCGGGGAGCTGTTTTTT. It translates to CATSRGPGAYTGELFF.

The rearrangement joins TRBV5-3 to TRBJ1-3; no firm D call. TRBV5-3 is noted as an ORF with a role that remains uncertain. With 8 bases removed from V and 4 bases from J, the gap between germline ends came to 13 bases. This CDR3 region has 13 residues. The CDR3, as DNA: TGTGCCAGCAGTCCTTCGTACGGAAACACCATATATTTT. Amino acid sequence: CASSPSYGNTIYF.

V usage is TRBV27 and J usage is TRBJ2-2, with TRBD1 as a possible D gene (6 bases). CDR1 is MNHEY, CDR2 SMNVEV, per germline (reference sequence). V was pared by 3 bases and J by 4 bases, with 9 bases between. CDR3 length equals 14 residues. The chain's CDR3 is CASSLGRGTGELFF. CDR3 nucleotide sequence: TGTGCCAGCAGTTTGGGCAGGGGCACCGGGGAGCTGTTTTTT.

The CDR3 here is CAASPRWTENQPQHF. For the CDR3, the DNA is TGTGCCGCGTCCCCCCGGTGGACAGAAAATCAGCCCCAGCATTTT. The chain has TRBV28 and TRBJ1-5; possibly TRBD1 for D (6 bases). The germline V gene encodes CDR1 MDHEN and CDR2 SYDVKM. CDR3 length: 15 amino acids. Trimming removed 11 bases from V and 4 bases from J, with 21 bases in between.

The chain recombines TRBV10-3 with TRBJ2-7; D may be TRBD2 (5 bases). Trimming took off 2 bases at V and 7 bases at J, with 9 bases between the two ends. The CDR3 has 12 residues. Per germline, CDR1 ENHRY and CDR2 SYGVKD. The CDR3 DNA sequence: TGTGCCATCAGTGAGGGGAGCTCTGAGCAGTACTTC. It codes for CAISEGSSEQYF.

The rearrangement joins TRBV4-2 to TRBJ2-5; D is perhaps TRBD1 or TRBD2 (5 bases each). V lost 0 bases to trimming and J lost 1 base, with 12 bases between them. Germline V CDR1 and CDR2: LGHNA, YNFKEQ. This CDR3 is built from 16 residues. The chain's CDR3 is CASSQEGPPVQETQYF. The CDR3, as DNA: TGTGCCAGCAGCCAAGAGGGACCCCCCGTCCAAGAGACCCAGTACTTC.

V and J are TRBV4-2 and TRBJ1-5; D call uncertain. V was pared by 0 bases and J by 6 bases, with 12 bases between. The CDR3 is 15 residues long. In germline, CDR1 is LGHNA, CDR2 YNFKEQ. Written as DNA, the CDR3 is TGTGCCAGCAGCCAAGATTTTGGTTCGGGTCAGCCCCAGCATTTT. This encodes CASSQDFGSGQPQHF.

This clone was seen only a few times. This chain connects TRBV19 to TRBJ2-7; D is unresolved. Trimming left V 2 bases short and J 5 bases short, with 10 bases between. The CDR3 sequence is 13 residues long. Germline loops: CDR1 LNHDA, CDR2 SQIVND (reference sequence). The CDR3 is CASSIIGNDEQYF. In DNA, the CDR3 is TGTGCCAGTAGTATAATTGGGAATGACGAGCAGTACTTC.

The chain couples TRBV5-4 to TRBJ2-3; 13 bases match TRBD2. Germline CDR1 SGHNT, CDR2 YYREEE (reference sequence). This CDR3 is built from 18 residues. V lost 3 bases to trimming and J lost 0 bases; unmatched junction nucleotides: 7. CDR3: CASSSGTSGEYSTDTQYF. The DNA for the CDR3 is TGTGCCAGCAGCTCTGGGACTAGCGGGGAATATAGCACAGATACGCAGTATTTT. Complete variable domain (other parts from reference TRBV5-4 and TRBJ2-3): ETGVTQSPTHLIKTRGQQVTLRCSSQSGHNTVSWYQQALGQGPQFIFQYYREEENGRGNFPPRFSGLQFPNYSSELNVNALELDDSALYLCASSSGTSGEYSTDTQYFGPGTRLTVL.

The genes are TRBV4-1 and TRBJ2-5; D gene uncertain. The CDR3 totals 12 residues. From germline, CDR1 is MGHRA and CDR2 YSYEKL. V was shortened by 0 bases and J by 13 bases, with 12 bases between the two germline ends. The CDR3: CASSQDPHAVYF. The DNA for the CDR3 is TGCGCCAGCAGCCAAGACCCTCATGCGGTGTACTTC.